Listed here are 26 T cell receptor beta chains from one sample, sequenced in a study of shared clonotypes between healthy human individuals. Libraries were prepared by immunoSEQ multiplex PCR; TCRdb keeps only in-frame clonotypes and omits some of them. The sample lists around 940,000 clones; less than 85% were seen once. The material sequenced was memory CD4+ T cells sorted from blood. Subset described: CD45RA-negative fraction. These receptor sequences come from a man younger than 30 in good health.

This clone was recorded a few times. V is TRBV19 and J is TRBJ2-5; D is unclear. This CDR3 is 14 amino acids long. Deletions cut 6 bases from V and 3 bases from J, with 14 bases between. Germline lookup yields CDR1 LNHDA and CDR2 SQIVND (reference sequence). CDR3 bases: TGTGCCAGTAGCCTTGGCCGCCGAGAAGAGACCCAGTACTTC. Translating gives CASSLGRREETQYF.

The chain couples TRBV25-1 to TRBJ2-7, with 9 bases lining up with TRBD1. V was clipped by 4 bases and J by 3 bases; unmatched bases: 10. This CDR3 comprises 16 residues. From germline, CDR1 is MGHDK and CDR2 SYGVNS. The CDR3 region has the DNA TGTGCCAGCAGTGGCCGGGACAGGGTCGCTCGCTACGAGCAGTACTTC. Its protein is CASSGRDRVARYEQYF.

This chain uses TRBV11-2 with TRBJ2-1; D is possibly TRBD2 (7 bases). Trimming took off 8 bases at V and 4 bases at J, with 21 bases between the two ends. This CDR3 contains 16 residues. CDR1 SGHAT and CDR2 FQNNGV come from the germline V gene. CDR3 DNA: TGTGCCAGCGCCTCCGCCTGGGGGGGCAAGTACAATGAGCAGTTCTTC. This translates into CASASAWGGKYNEQFF. The variable domain in full, with the rest retrieved from reference TRBV11-2 and TRBJ2-1, is EAGVAQSPRYKIIEKRQSVAFWCNPISGHATLYWYQQILGQGPKLLIQFQNNGVVDDSQLPKDRFSAERLKGVDSTLKIQPAKLEDSAVYLCASASAWGGKYNEQFFGPGTRLTVL.

This clone was found a few times. This rearrangement joins TRBV19 to TRBJ2-5; TRBD2 matches at 9 bases. Trimming at V came to 5 bases and at J to 5 bases, leaving 18 bases not matched to a gene. Germline CDR1 reads LNHDA; CDR2 reads SQIVND (reference sequence). The CDR3 length is 18 residues. CDR3 loop: CASSVRRSSAGGQETQYF. CDR3 nucleotides: TGTGCCAGTAGTGTCCGCCGCTCTAGTGCGGGGGGGCAGGAGACCCAGTACTTC.

This rearrangement joins TRBV6-5 to TRBJ1-6; D remains unclear. Germline-derived CDR1 and CDR2 are MNHEY and SVGAGI. CDR3 length: 14 amino acids. V shed 6 bases and J shed 7 bases, with 13 bases lying between them. CDR3 nucleotide sequence: TGTGCCAGCAGCCGAGGACGGATCAATTCACCCCTCCACTTT. As protein: CASSRGRINSPLHF.

CDR3 bases: TGCGCCAGCAGCCAAGATCTACAGGGAGGTCAGCCCCAGCATTTT. The encoded protein is CASSQDLQGGQPQHF. The J gene is TRBJ1-5, the V gene TRBV4-1; TRBD1 is a possible D gene (6 bases). Trimming removed 0 bases at V and 6 bases at J, with 12 bases between. Germline V CDR1 and CDR2: MGHRA, YSYEKL. This CDR3 spans 15 amino acids.

This clone turned up a few times. The chain carries TRBV5-6 and TRBJ1-1, with 8 bases matching TRBD1. CDR1 is SGHDT and CDR2 is YYEEEE in the germline V gene. The CDR3 consists of 15 residues. The ends lost 4 bases at V and 4 bases at J; junction bases unmatched: 9. CDR3 amino acids: CASSPIGQGGTEAFF. In DNA, the CDR3 is TGTGCCAGCAGCCCTATCGGACAGGGAGGCACTGAAGCTTTCTTT. Full variable domain (rest looked up from reference TRBV5-6 and TRBJ1-1): DAGVTQSPTHLIKTRGQQVTLRCSPKSGHDTVSWYQQALGQGPQFIFQYYEEEERQRGNFPDRFSGHQFPNYSSELNVNALLLGDSALYLCASSPIGQGGTEAFFGQGTRLTVV.

This chain joins TRBV7-9 and TRBJ2-7; D gene uncertain. CDR3 length: 13 amino acids. CDR1 and CDR2 (germline): SEHNR, FQNEAQ (reference sequence). Between the trimmed V and J ends, which lost 6 bases and 1 base, there was a span of 10 bases. CDR3 region: CASSRTESYEQYF. The DNA for the CDR3 is TGTGCCAGCAGTCGGACGGAATCCTACGAGCAGTACTTC.

The sample holds one count of this clone. This chain joins TRBV7-6 and TRBJ2-5, with TRBD1 as a possible D gene (5 bases). Germline CDR1 and CDR2: SGHVS and FNYEAQ. Between the trimmed V and J ends, which lost 3 bases and 0 bases, there was a span of 8 bases. The CDR3 extends over 14 amino acids. The DNA for the CDR3 is TGTGCCAGCAGCTTTACAGGCTACCAAGAGACCCAGTACTTC. This translates into CASSFTGYQETQYF.

This clone was recorded once. Other DNA sequences in the sample encode the same CDR3. The chain links TRBV5-1 to TRBJ2-1; 11 bases fit TRBD2. The CDR3 sequence is 16 residues long. Per the germline V gene, CDR1 is SGHRS and CDR2 is YFSETQ. V was pared by 0 bases and J by 2 bases, with 1 base of the junction left unmatched. The CDR3 sequence: CASSLGLAGPYNEQFF. Here the CDR3 DNA reads TGCGCCAGCAGCTTGGGACTAGCGGGGCCCTACAATGAGCAGTTCTTC.

A single count supports this clone. The gene calls are TRBV7-2 and TRBJ2-3; 7 nucleotides line up with TRBD1. Germline V gives CDR1 SGHTA, CDR2 FQGNSA. This CDR3 spans 15 amino acids. V was clipped by 4 bases and J by 4 bases; unmatched bases: 8. The CDR3 DNA reads as TGTGCCAGCAGCTCTACGACAGGGATCCCAGATACGCAGTATTTT. Translation: CASSSTTGIPDTQYF. Full variable domain (outside the CDR3, taken from reference TRBV7-2 and TRBJ2-3): GAGVSQSPSNKVTEKGKDVELRCDPISGHTALYWYRQSLGQGLEFLIYFQGNSAPDKSGLPSDRFSAERTGGSVSTLTIQRTQQEDSAVYLCASSSTTGIPDTQYFGPGTRLTVL.

This clone was observed a single time. The chain is built from TRBV7-2 and TRBJ2-1, with TRBD2 as a possible D gene (6 bases). From germline, CDR1 is SGHTA and CDR2 FQGNSA. The CDR3 is 15 amino acids. V shed 5 bases and J shed 4 bases, with 15 bases lying between them. The CDR3, as DNA: TGTGCCAGCAGCCTAGGTCTAGGGAGGTACAATGAGCAGTTCTTC. It yields the protein CASSLGLGRYNEQFF.

The rearrangement links TRBV5-5 to TRBJ2-5, with D possibly matching TRBD1 (6 bases). The CDR3 runs to 15 residues. The germline gives CDR1 SGHKS, CDR2 YYEKEE (reference sequence). Trimming left V 2 bases short and J 3 bases short, with 14 bases between. The CDR3 region is CASSFSSTGKETQYF. Here the CDR3 DNA reads TGTGCCAGCAGCTTTTCATCCACAGGGAAAGAGACCCAGTACTTC.

The genes are TRBV6-6 and TRBJ1-2; 7 positions agree with TRBD1. The germline V gene has CDR1 MNHNY and CDR2 SVGAGI (reference sequence). V trimming: 7 bases; J trimming: 3 bases; junction bases outside the gene matches: 8. The CDR3 length is 14 residues. CDR3 nucleotide sequence: TGTGCCAGCACGACGGGACAGAAGCACTATGGCTACACCTTC. It encodes CASTTGQKHYGYTF.

This chain joins TRBV28 and TRBJ2-4; D perhaps matches TRBD1 (5 bases). Germline V gene lookup returns CDR1 MDHEN and CDR2 SYDVKM. The CDR3 totals 14 residues. Trimming took 3 bases from V and 1 from J, leaving 7 bases between them. For the CDR3, the DNA is TGTGCCAGCAGTTTGAAGGGGGCCAAAAACATTCAGTACTTC. As protein: CASSLKGAKNIQYF.

In regard to this clone: A much larger clone lies one base from this, so it may be a read error. Written as DNA, the CDR3 is TGTGCCTGGGGTGGGACCTATGGCTACACCTTC. Its translation is CAWGGTYGYTF. The chain uses TRBV30 and TRBJ1-2; a weak D match, TRBD1 (5 bases). The V and J ends lost 5 bases and 4 bases respectively, with 8 bases between them. Germline V lookup: CDR1 GTSNPN, CDR2 SVGIG (reference sequence). The CDR3 is 11 residues long. The variable domain in full, with the rest retrieved from reference TRBV30 and TRBJ1-2, is SQTIHQWPATLVQPVGSPLSLECTVEGTSNPNLYWYRQAAGRGLQLLFYSVGIGQISSEVPQNLSASRPQDRQFILSSKKLLLSDSGFYLCAWGGTYGYTFGSGTRLTVV.

This rearrangement joins TRBV5-4 to TRBJ2-5, with 8 bases matching TRBD2. Germline assignment: CDR1 SGHNT and CDR2 YYREEE (reference sequence). The CDR3 covers 14 residues. Germline trimming cut 4 bases from V and 5 bases from J; bases unmatched to any gene: 7. The CDR3 DNA sequence: TGTGCCAGCAGCAGCGGGACTAGGCTGGAGACCCAGTACTTC. Its translation is CASSSGTRLETQYF.

On this clone: This sample includes further DNA sequences coding for the same CDR3. The genes are TRBV10-3 and TRBJ1-5, with D unclear. The V gene lost 0 bases and the J gene lost 1 base, with 7 bases spanning the gap. Germline-derived CDR1 and CDR2 are ENHRY and SYGVKD. The CDR3 loop spans 15 amino acids. The CDR3 loop is CAISESGQSNQPQHF. The CDR3 region has the DNA TGTGCCATCAGTGAGTCGGGCCAAAGCAATCAGCCCCAGCATTTT.

V and J are TRBV10-3 and TRBJ2-3; D remains ambiguous. The germline gives CDR1 ENHRY, CDR2 SYGVKD. CDR3 length equals 12 residues. Trimming pared 1 base from V and 5 bases from J, leaving 4 bases between. CDR3 region: CAISEWGDTQYF. The CDR3 coding sequence is TGTGCCATCAGTGAGTGGGGAGATACGCAGTATTTT.

This clone appeared a few times. The chain couples TRBV30 to TRBJ1-6, with D uncertain. Germline V gene data show CDR1 as GTSNPN and CDR2 as SVGIG (reference sequence). V gave up 0 bases and J gave up 7 bases, with 16 bases separating them. The CDR3 has 16 residues. CDR3 residues: CAWSVRGQSGNSPLHF. In nucleotides, the CDR3 is TGTGCCTGGAGTGTACGCGGTCAGTCCGGGAATTCACCCCTCCACTTT.

This clone was found once. This rearrangement joins TRBV19 to TRBJ1-5, with a possible D match to TRBD1 (6 bases). V gave up 4 bases and J gave up 6 bases, with 16 bases separating them. CDR3 length equals 15 residues. The germline V gene encodes CDR1 LNHDA and CDR2 SQIVND (reference sequence). DNA for the CDR3: TGTGCCAGTAGTAAGCAGGGGAATATAGGTCAGCCCCAGCATTTT. Encoded protein: CASSKQGNIGQPQHF.

The chain recombines TRBV5-6 with TRBJ2-1; D gene ambiguous. The CDR3 covers 12 residues. Germline V lookup: CDR1 SGHDT, CDR2 YYEEEE. V was pared by 1 base and J by 5 bases, with 4 bases between. The CDR3: CASSLKNNEQFF. For the CDR3, the DNA is TGTGCCAGCAGCTTGAAAAACAATGAGCAGTTCTTC. Full variable domain (rest looked up from reference TRBV5-6 and TRBJ2-1): DAGVTQSPTHLIKTRGQQVTLRCSPKSGHDTVSWYQQALGQGPQFIFQYYEEEERQRGNFPDRFSGHQFPNYSSELNVNALLLGDSALYLCASSLKNNEQFFGPGTRLTVL.

With regard to this clone: Additional DNA sequences in this sample encode the identical CDR3. This chain joins TRBV5-1 and TRBJ2-5; D unclear. The CDR3 totals 14 residues. Trimming cost V 0 bases and J 2 bases, with 8 bases left between them. Germline V CDR1 and CDR2: SGHRS, YFSETQ. CDR3 protein: CASSLEGRQETQYF. In DNA form, the CDR3 reads TGCGCCAGCAGCTTGGAAGGGCGGCAAGAGACCCAGTACTTC.

The chain uses TRBV10-3 and TRBJ2-1; 8 nucleotides agree with TRBD2. CDR3 length equals 12 residues. Germline CDR1 and CDR2: ENHRY and SYGVKD. After removal of 7 bases from V and 8 bases from J, the junction contained 4 bases not matched to a gene. In DNA form, the CDR3 reads TGTGCCATCACGGCGGGAGGCGATGAGCAGTTCTTC. This translates into CAITAGGDEQFF.

The chain employs TRBV11-3 and TRBJ1-2, with D unresolved. The CDR3 consists of 15 residues. CDR1 is SGHNT and CDR2 is YENEEA in the germline V gene. Trimming left V 0 bases short and J 6 bases short, with 14 bases between. This CDR3 reads CASSLEVLSSDGYTF. CDR3 DNA sequence: TGTGCCAGCAGCTTAGAAGTACTTTCATCCGATGGCTACACCTTC.

The chain is built from TRBV7-9 and TRBJ1-2; TRBD1 matches at 8 bases. Trimming cost V 5 bases and J 5 bases; bases outside gene matches: 10. This CDR3 is 15 amino acids long. Germline lookup yields CDR1 SEHNR and CDR2 FQNEAQ (reference sequence). CDR3 region: CASSPSDRDEYGYTF. The CDR3 bases are TGTGCCAGCAGCCCCTCGGACAGGGATGAGTATGGCTACACCTTC.